This T cell receptor beta chain was documented in a study of cytomegalovirus exposure and HLA in healthy donors (dated by TCRdb to about 2017). Describing the broader study: In an earlier analysis of some 550 of the donors, 276 Gb of sequence data and 117 million unique TCR beta sequences from about 179 million T cells were reported. Approximately 300 gigabases of sequencing data and 75 million to 85 million unique TCR sequences made up an early release that covered approximately 620 HLA-typed donors. Among the roughly 400 genotyped donors, about 85% belonged to the genetic ancestry cluster associated with self-reported Caucasian donors. The study was designed to test whether signatures of past pathogen exposure could be identified by cataloging public T cell receptors. The study profiled the T cell repertoires of 500 to 800 subjects by immunosequencing and related them to cytomegalovirus serostatus. A separate validation cohort of about 110 different subjects was used in addition to the roughly 700-subject first cohort. To predict cytomegalovirus infection status, the study combined high-throughput TCR immunosequencing, statistical association of individual TCRs with disease status, and machine learning. In a later analysis, previously published TCR beta repertoires from roughly 710 donors were re-analyzed and high-resolution HLA genotyping was added so that TCR occurrence patterns could be studied. Rather than using new phenotypic data, the later analysis identified candidate immune exposures from TCR beta sequences and from how often those sequences occurred across donors. In an earlier analysis of 500 to 650 of the donors, high-throughput TCR beta sequencing was used to judge whether each TCR beta V gene segment behaved as functional or pseudogenic. Donor age, sex, ethnicity and CMV serostatus were compiled together with the repertoire data. A later genetic analysis used genome-wide SNP genotypes for about 65% of the 666 donors, treating that subset as a discovery cohort. All discovery cohort repertoires had been generated using a single sequencing platform. Class I and class II HLA loci were covered by the typing at four-digit resolution. The number of typed donors differed by locus: about 620-630 for A, B, C, DRB1 and DQB1; some 500 for DQA1; around 580 for DPA1; and about 450 for DPB1. A handful of DR-DQ haplotypes were handled as single units for association and clustering because linkage in the cohort was strong. Among roughly 370 genotyped donors of the cohort, an average of approximately 240,000 unique TCR beta nucleotide sequences were sequenced per donor, roughly 18% of them non-productive. What the authors observed across the whole study: The study gave a list of 150 to 200 TCR beta chains associated with cytomegalovirus. A group of highly shared sequence variants was considered likely to be a technical artifact of the sequencing pipeline. Because HLA typing was unavailable for some donors at each locus, only the typed subset was used in association tests. According to a later analysis, parvovirus B19, influenza, CMV and Epstein-Barr virus appeared linked to several top co-occurrence clusters. While some public TCRs were present in many individuals, most TCR sequences turned up only very rarely across donors. In a later analysis, TCR association rates were found to vary across HLA loci, with the most associated TCRs seen for DRB1 alleles and the fewest for HLA-C alleles. Broadly in line with IMGT annotations, most TCR beta V segments showed up in productive rearrangements about 87% or about 30% of the time in an earlier analysis of some 590 of the donors. According to a later genetic analysis, donors in an Asian-associated ancestry cluster had fewer N-insertions in productive TCRs than the approximately 670-donor mean. For the cohort, immune exposure information was limited to CMV serostatus. Some IMGT-functional V segments, including TRBV6-2 and TRBV6-3, could not be distinguished by the 87-base-pair reads and were therefore excluded. In a later genetic analysis, a missense DCLRE1C variant was associated with V-gene and J-gene trimming of TCR beta chains, and the association was replicated in an independent cohort. A further reported finding was that TCR beta sequences accurately predicted the HLA-A and HLA-B alleles for most subjects in the first cohort. Compared with equally common non-associated chains, HLA-associated TCR beta chains in a later analysis were more clonally expanded and had lower generation probabilities. A later analysis associated about 17,000 TCR beta sequences with specific HLA alleles at a false discovery rate of 0.05. Sequencing depth was assumed to be roughly uniform across donors in the presence/absence analyses, though that assumption may not hold. In this cohort, only TCR beta chains were sequenced, and detectable features were limited by the absence of alpha or paired-chain data. Correlated functional status among segregating V segments might be attributable to linkage disequilibrium, but an unknown experimental factor could not be ruled out. The authors suggested that the approach could potentially be generalized to other disease states and immunological phenotypes. In vitro tests confirmed that a few of the cytomegalovirus-associated TCR beta chains recognize cytomegalovirus antigens. Cytomegalovirus status was reported to be diagnosed by the classifier with high specificity and sensitivity in both the original and validation cohorts. In a later analysis, most CMV-associated TCR beta chains were found to appear HLA-restricted, with HLA associations seemingly driven largely by CMV exposure. Assigning TCR associations to individual alleles was difficult when HLA alleles, especially DR and DQ, strongly co-occurred. The earlier analysis of 587 of the donors excluded about 16 rarely observed V segments, including chromosome 9 orphons, because counts were too low.

Turning to this clone: The antigen this receptor binds is unknown. The sample holds no much larger clone one base away, and base qualities are not on file.

The cohort was made up of about 670 healthy bone marrow donors. At the time of sampling, all cohort members were nominally healthy, though unrecorded immune exposures were likely present. The donor was CMV seronegative and was included in the group of hundreds of seronegative cohort members. Each donor provided a peripheral blood sample, and peripheral blood mononuclear cells were used for TCR beta sequencing. Genomic DNA was extracted from the blood cell samples with the Qiagen DNeasy Blood Extraction Kit. The protocol used for the library was the immunoSEQ multiplex PCR assay. For the multiplex PCR, a mixture combining 60 forward primers for TCR Vbeta segments and 13 reverse primers for TCR Jbeta segments was used. The CDR3 region of rearranged TCR beta genes was amplified from genomic DNA with a multiplex PCR assay. The amplified TCR beta libraries were sequenced on the Illumina HiSeq System as 87-base-pair reads. For the original study's pipeline: A later analysis counted about 80 million unique TCR beta chains across the 550 to 700 repertoires, and 10 million to 12 million of these chains were shared by at least two donors. Raw reads were error-corrected and collapsed into unique sequences by a nearest-neighbor algorithm in which closely related sequences were merged to remove PCR and sequencing errors. V, D and J gene segments were assigned by aligning CDR3 sequences to IMGT reference sequences. For a sequence to be retained, a match of at least six nucleotides was required to both a V gene segment and a J gene segment. A rearrangement counted as productive if the CDR3 had no stop codons and remained in frame with V and J, and every other rearrangement counted as non-productive. CDR3 was defined by IMGT convention, running from the second conserved V-encoded cysteine to the conserved J-encoded phenylalanine. The earlier analysis of about 610 of the donors excluded sequences that lacked an unambiguous match to a single V gene segment. An earlier analysis of approximately 590 of the donors classified V segments as functional when productive rearrangements were above 56.7% and as segregating when the standard deviation between donors was above 5%. A statistical classification framework was built to diagnose cytomegalovirus status from the catalog of TCR beta chain sequences. V and J gene assignment, in a later analysis, came from comparing TCR nucleotide sequences with IMGT/GENE-DB human TR gene sequences. Using the TCRdist pipeline, a later analysis assigned CDR3 sequences along with most-parsimonious VDJ recombination scenarios. In a later analysis, each TCR beta chain was defined by its CDR3 amino acid sequence together with its V-gene family, and reads without a unique V-gene family were excluded. A later analysis removed several hundred highly shared, low-generation-probability nucleotide sequences to deal with suspected cross-contamination and a sequencing artifact. In a later analysis, a clonal expansion index was calculated for each public chain from normalized within-repertoire ranks of inferred template counts. Generation probabilities in a later analysis came from a VDJ recombination model fitted to out-of-frame rearrangements, and those results were checked against IGoR. Hypergeometric tests were used in a later analysis to score TCR-TCR, TCR-HLA and TCR-CMV co-occurrence, with a repertoire-size bias correction applied to the TCR pairs. To estimate false discovery rates, a later analysis permuted the HLA or CMV assignments 20 times. In a later analysis, co-occurring TCRs were grouped with DBSCAN, and TCRdist sequence similarity was added when clustering was performed within HLA-allele-positive subsets. For co-occurrence clustering, repertoires with fewer than 30,000 or more than 120,000 public chains were excluded, along with four or five repertoires with anomalous nucleotide sharing. TCRdb took this table from immuneACCESS and kept in-frame rearrangements with V and J called. Such tables lack part of the clones; where checked against another copy, unresolved V genes explain under half of the gap, and the rest is unexplained. The V and J calls and clone size were taken over from that table, and D and trimming were inferred from the DNA. The sample table records roughly 100,000 clones; more than 70% of these occur just once. Roughly 1.9% of the sample is in the top ten clones.

The CDR3 contains 13 residues, cysteine and phenylalanine counted. The only DNA kept is the CDR3, 39 bases in frame from the first base. After removal of 3 bases from V and 4 bases from J, the junction retains 2 bases not matched to a gene. In the germline V gene, CDR1 corresponds to MDHEN and CDR2 to SYDVKM. The source is a young man in good health and CMV-seronegative. The sequenced sample was PBMCs. This sequence uses TRBV28 and TRBJ1-2; 7 central nucleotides agree with TRBD1. The base sequence is TGTGCCAGCAGTTTTACAGGGGCCTATGGCTACACCTTC. Its protein reads: CASSFTGAYGYTF.